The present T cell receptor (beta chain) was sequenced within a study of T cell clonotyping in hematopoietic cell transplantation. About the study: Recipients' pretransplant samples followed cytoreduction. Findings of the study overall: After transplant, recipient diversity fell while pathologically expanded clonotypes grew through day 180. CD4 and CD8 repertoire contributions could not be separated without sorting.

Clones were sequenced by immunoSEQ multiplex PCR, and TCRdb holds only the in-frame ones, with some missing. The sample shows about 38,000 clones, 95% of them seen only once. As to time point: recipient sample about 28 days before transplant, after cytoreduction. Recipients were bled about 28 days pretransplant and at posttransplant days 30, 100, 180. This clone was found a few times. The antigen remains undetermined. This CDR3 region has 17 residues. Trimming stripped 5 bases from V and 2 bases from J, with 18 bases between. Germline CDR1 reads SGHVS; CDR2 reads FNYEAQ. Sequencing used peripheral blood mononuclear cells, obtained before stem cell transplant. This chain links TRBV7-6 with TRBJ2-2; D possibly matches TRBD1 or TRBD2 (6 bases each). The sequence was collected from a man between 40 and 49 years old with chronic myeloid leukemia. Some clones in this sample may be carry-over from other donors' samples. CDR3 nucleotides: TGTGCCAGCAGCCCCCGCCCGGGGGCGGGAAACACCGGGGAGCTGTTTTTT. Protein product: CASSPRPGAGNTGELFF. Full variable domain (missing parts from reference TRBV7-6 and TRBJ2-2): GAGVSQSPRYKVTKRGQDVALRCDPISGHVSLYWYRQALGQGPEFLTYFNYEAQQDKSGLPNDRFSAERPEGSISTLTIQRTEQRDSAMYRCASSPRPGAGNTGELFFGEGSRLTVL.